This T cell receptor beta chain is from a study of blood T cells in healthy people across ages. Study conclusions and caveats: Naive and antigen-experienced cells could not be conclusively compared, given unsorted PBMCs.

Combining a sample-barcoded 5' primer with a J-beta primer mix, a second PCR ran for roughly 7 to 12 cycles. TCRdb redid the calling of the 5' RACE reads with MiXCR, one entry per CDR3 protein. Here the sample spans around 400,000 distinct CDR3 sequences, approximately 52% being singletons. Of note for this clonotype: Its antigen is undetermined.

CDR1 DFQATT and CDR2 SNEGSKA come from the germline V gene (reference sequence). This CDR3 contains 15 residues. V was pared by 0 bases and J by 1 base, with 13 bases between. The source of this sequence is a man aged 55-75 years in good health. Material for sequencing was blood. This chain links TRBV20-1 with TRBJ2-7; possibly TRBD2 for D (5 bases). This CDR3 reads CSARDHGGLSYEQYF. CDR3 sequence (DNA): TGCAGTGCTAGAGATCATGGCGGGCTGTCCTACGAGCAGTACTTC.